A selection of T cell receptor beta chains follows, all from one sample in a study of OX40 agonist ivuxolimab in advanced cancers. Generated by immunoSEQ multiplex PCR, the TCRdb table keeps only in-frame clones and is missing some. The sample shows tens of thousands of clones, around 86% of them seen only once. The sample in question was CD4+ or CD8+ T cells sorted from blood, obtained in a trial of the OX40 agonist ivuxolimab. Every receptor here comes from an adult with an advanced solid tumor such as melanoma, head and neck, liver or kidney cancer. The CDR3 runs from the conserved cysteine through the conserved F or W. The D gene is left open where the match is weak. Clone size, where shown, is once, few, many, or a class for clones that have expanded.

CASSQDEAGAPNYGYTF	TGCGCCAGCAGCCAAGATGAGGCGGGGGCCCCTAACTATGGCTACACCTTC	.	TRBV4-1	TRBJ1-2	17	.
CASSLSRSNEQFF	TGTGCCAGCAGCTTAAGCCGGTCAAATGAGCAGTTCTTC	.	TRBV7-6	TRBJ2-1	13	.
CSVEDGGDSENEQFF	TGCAGCGTTGAAGATGGGGGCGACTCCGAGAATGAGCAGTTCTTC	.	TRBV29-1	TRBJ2-1	15	few
CASSYSGGTYNEQFF	TGTGCCAGCAGTTACTCGGGAGGGACCTACAATGAGCAGTTCTTC	TRBD2	TRBV6-5	TRBJ2-1	15	few
CASSLAWRQRTGNTIYF	TGTGCCAGCAGCTTAGCTTGGAGACAGAGAACTGGAAACACCATATATTTT	.	TRBV11-2	TRBJ1-3	17	few
CASSMAFRYGYTF	TGTGCCAGCAGCATGGCCTTCCGCTATGGCTACACCTTC	.	TRBV7-2	TRBJ1-2	13	once
CASSLAGISDTQYF	TGTGCCAGCAGCTTAGCCGGGATCTCAGATACGCAGTATTTT	.	TRBV7-6	TRBJ2-3	14	.
CASSNLGPAEGYTF	TGTGCCAGTTCTAATTTGGGCCCCGCGGAGGGCTACACCTTC	.	TRBV19	TRBJ1-2	14	few
CASSYSPGEAFF	TGTGCCAGCAGTTACTCTCCCGGGGAAGCTTTCTTT	.	TRBV6-5	TRBJ1-1	12	once
CASSSMGLWETQYF	TGTGCCAGCAGTTCAATGGGACTGTGGGAGACCCAGTACTTC	.	TRBV5-4	TRBJ2-5	14	.
CASSPRTQPYEQYF	TGTGCCAGCTCACCACGCACCCAGCCCTACGAGCAGTACTTC	.	TRBV18	TRBJ2-7	14	.
CASSPSAGPEATEAFF	TGTGCCAGCAGTCCCTCCGCCGGGCCCGAGGCCACTGAAGCTTTCTTT	.	TRBV27	TRBJ1-1	16	.
CATSSIPVQDTIYF	TGTGCCACCAGCAGTATTCCCGTTCAAGACACCATATATTTT	.	TRBV15	TRBJ1-3	14	.
CASSQDSGGSYEQYF	TGCGCCAGCAGCCAAGATTCAGGGGGCTCCTACGAGCAGTACTTC	TRBD1	TRBV4-1	TRBJ2-7	15	.
CASTGAGNSYEQYF	TGTGCCAGCACTGGGGCAGGGAACTCCTACGAGCAGTACTTC	.	TRBV2	TRBJ2-7	14	.
CAWSVLSYEQYF	TGTGCCTGGAGTGTCCTATCCTACGAGCAGTACTTC	.	TRBV30	TRBJ2-7	12	.
CASSGSGAATGELFF	TGTGCCAGCAGCGGTAGCGGGGCAGCCACCGGGGAGCTGTTTTTT	TRBD2	TRBV9	TRBJ2-2	15	.
CASSPRAGLAELYEQYF	TGCGCCAGCAGCCCCCGAGCTGGACTAGCGGAATTATACGAGCAGTACTTC	TRBD2	TRBV4-3	TRBJ2-7	17	.
CASSLGTGGVREQFF	TGTGCCAGCAGCCTTGGGACAGGGGGAGTTCGTGAGCAGTTCTTC	TRBD1	TRBV13	TRBJ2-1	15	.
CASSVGTVNEQFF	TGTGCCAGCAGCGTCGGGACGGTTAATGAGCAGTTCTTC	.	TRBV9	TRBJ2-1	13	.
CASSLSGVNEQFF	TGTGCCAGCAGTTTATCGGGGGTGAATGAGCAGTTCTTC	.	TRBV27	TRBJ2-1	13	.
CASSIGFTEAFF	TGTGCCAGTAGTATAGGTTTCACTGAAGCTTTCTTT	.	TRBV19	TRBJ1-1	12	few
CASSFTGNYGYTF	TGTGCCAGCAGTTTTACAGGGAACTATGGCTACACCTTC	.	TRBV6-5	TRBJ1-2	13	few
CASSFQEANYGYTF	TGTGCCAGCAGCTTTCAAGAAGCTAACTATGGCTACACCTTC	.	TRBV28	TRBJ1-2	14	few
CASSERLGSYEQYF	TGTGCCAGCAGCGAGAGGTTGGGCTCCTACGAGCAGTACTTC	.	TRBV6-5	TRBJ2-7	14	.
CASSLARDSPLHF	TGTGCCAGCAGTTTGGCACGGGATTCACCCCTCCACTTT	.	TRBV28	TRBJ1-6	13	.
CASRLAWRQGAPSLFRSYNEQFF	TGTGCAAGTCGCTTAGCCTGGAGACAGGGGGCGCCGTCCCTTTTTCGGTCCTACAATGAGCAGTTCTTC	.	TRBV12-2	TRBJ2-1	23	.
CASSLLPVMNTEAFF	TGTGCCAGCAGTTTACTACCCGTAATGAACACTGAAGCTTTCTTT	.	TRBV28	TRBJ1-1	15	few
CASSLRPLETQYF	TGTGCCAGCAGCCTGCGGCCGCTGGAGACCCAGTACTTC	.	TRBV27	TRBJ2-5	13	.
CASSVVGGLYEQYF	TGTGCCAGCAGTGTTGTAGGAGGGCTCTACGAGCAGTACTTC	.	TRBV27	TRBJ2-7	14	.
CASSLAEGLNTEAFF	TGTGCCAGCAGCTTAGCGGAGGGGCTGAACACTGAAGCTTTCTTT	.	TRBV7-9	TRBJ1-1	15	.
CASRRTSGGAADTQYF	TGTGCCAGCAGACGGACTAGCGGGGGGGCGGCAGATACGCAGTATTTT	TRBD2	TRBV2	TRBJ2-3	16	.
CASSLGGAVSEEQYF	TGTGCCAGCAGTTTAGGGGGGGCTGTAAGTGAAGAGCAGTACTTC	.	TRBV27	TRBJ2-7	15	once
CASRDSGQGGDTQYF	TGCGCCAGCAGGGACAGTGGCCAGGGAGGAGATACGCAGTATTTT	.	TRBV4-1	TRBJ2-3	15	.
CASSMGLRYEQYF	TGTGCCAGTAGTATGGGACTACGCTACGAGCAGTACTTC	TRBD2	TRBV19	TRBJ2-7	13	once
CASSYSSYNEQFF	TGTGCCAGCAGCTACAGCTCCTACAATGAGCAGTTCTTC	.	TRBV7-9	TRBJ2-1	13	.